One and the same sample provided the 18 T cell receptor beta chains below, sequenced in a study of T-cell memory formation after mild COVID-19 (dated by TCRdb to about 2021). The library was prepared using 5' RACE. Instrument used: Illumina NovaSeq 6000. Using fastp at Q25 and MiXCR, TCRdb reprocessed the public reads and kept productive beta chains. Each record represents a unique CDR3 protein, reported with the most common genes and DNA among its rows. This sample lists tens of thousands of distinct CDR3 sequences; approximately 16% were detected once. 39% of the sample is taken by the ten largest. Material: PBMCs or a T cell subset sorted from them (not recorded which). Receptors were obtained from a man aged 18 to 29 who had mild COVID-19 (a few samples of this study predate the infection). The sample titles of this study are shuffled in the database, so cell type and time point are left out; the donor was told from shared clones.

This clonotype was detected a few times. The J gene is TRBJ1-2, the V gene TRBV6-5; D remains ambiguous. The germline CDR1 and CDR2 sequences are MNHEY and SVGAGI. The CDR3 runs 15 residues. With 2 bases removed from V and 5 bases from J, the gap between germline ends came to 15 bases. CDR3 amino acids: CASSYEGPGLYGYTF. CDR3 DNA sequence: TGTGCCAGCAGTTACGAAGGACCCGGTCTGTATGGCTACACCTTC.

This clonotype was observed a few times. DNA of the CDR3: TGTGCCAGCAGCCAAGAATGGGGGGCTCAAAATGAGCAGTTCTTC. Protein product: CASSQEWGAQNEQFF. The V and J genes are TRBV4-2 and TRBJ2-1; D tentatively fits TRBD1 or TRBD2 (6 bases each). V was trimmed by 0 bases and J by 7 bases, leaving 13 bases between them. CDR1 is LGHNA and CDR2 is YNFKEQ in the germline V gene. This CDR3 region has 15 residues.

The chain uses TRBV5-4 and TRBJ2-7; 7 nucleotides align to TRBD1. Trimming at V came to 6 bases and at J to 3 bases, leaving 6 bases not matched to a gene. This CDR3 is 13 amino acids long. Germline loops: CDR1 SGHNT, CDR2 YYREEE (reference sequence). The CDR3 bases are TGTGCCAGCATGAGGGGGCGTCTCTACGAGCAGTACGTC. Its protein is CASMRGRLYEQYV.

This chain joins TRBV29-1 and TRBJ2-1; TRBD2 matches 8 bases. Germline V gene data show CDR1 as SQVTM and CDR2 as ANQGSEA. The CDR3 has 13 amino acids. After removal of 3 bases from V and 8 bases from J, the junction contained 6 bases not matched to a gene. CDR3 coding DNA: TGCAGCGTTGAGGGACTAGTACTTGATGAGCAGTTCTTC. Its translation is CSVEGLVLDEQFF.

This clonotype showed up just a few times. The DNA of the CDR3 is TGTGCCAGCAGCTTAGATGCCCTACTAGCGGGGGGGAACAACTCCTACAATGAGCAGTTCTTC. It codes for CASSLDALLAGGNNSYNEQFF. V usage is TRBV11-2 and J usage is TRBJ2-1, with TRBD2 matching 13 bases. This CDR3 comprises 21 residues. The germline V gene has CDR1 SGHAT and CDR2 FQNNGV. Trimming took 0 bases from V and 0 from J; bases not matched to a gene: 11.

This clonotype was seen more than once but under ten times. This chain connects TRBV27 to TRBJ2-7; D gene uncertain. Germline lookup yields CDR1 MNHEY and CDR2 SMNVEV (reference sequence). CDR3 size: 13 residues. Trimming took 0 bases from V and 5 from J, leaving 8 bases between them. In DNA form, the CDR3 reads TGTGCCAGCAGTTTATCAGGGATCCACGAGCAGTACTTC. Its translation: CASSLSGIHEQYF.

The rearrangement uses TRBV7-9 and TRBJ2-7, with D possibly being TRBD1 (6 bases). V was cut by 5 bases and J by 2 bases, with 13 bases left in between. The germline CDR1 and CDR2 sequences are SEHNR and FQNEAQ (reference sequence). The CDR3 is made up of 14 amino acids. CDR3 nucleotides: TGTGCCAGCAGCCTCATCGGGACACCCTACGAGCAGTACTTC. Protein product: CASSLIGTPYEQYF.

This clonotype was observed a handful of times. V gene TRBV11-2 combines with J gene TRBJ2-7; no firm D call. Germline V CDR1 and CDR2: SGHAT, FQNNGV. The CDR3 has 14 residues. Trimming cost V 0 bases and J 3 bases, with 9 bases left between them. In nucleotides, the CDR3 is TGTGCCAGCAGCTTAGAGGTCGGGTTCTACGAGCAGTACTTC. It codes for CASSLEVGFYEQYF.

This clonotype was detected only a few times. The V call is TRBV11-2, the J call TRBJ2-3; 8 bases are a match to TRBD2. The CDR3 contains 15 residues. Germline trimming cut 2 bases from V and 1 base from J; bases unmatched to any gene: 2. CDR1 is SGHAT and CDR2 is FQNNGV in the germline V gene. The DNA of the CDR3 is TGTGCCAGCAGCTTACGGGAGGGGGGCACAGATACGCAGTATTTT. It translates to CASSLREGGTDTQYF.

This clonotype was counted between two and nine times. The CDR3 here is CASGVGQPQHF. CDR3 bases: TGTGCCAGTGGCGTCGGGCAGCCCCAGCATTTT. This chain connects TRBV19 to TRBJ1-5; D gene unclear. Trimming cost V 8 bases and J 7 bases, with 9 bases left between them. Germline values: CDR1 LNHDA, CDR2 SQIVND (reference sequence). This CDR3 has 11 amino acids.

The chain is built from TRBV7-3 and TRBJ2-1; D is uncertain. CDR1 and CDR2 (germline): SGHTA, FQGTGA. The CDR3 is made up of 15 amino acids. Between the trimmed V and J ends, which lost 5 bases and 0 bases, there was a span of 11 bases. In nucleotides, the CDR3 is TGTGCCAGCAGCCTAAACCCAAGCTCCTACAATGAGCAGTTCTTC. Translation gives CASSLNPSSYNEQFF.

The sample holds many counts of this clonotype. The CDR3 nucleotides read TGTGCCAGCAGTTTAAGCGGGGGGGACTACAATGAGCAGTTCTTC. Its translation: CASSLSGGDYNEQFF. The chain recombines TRBV27 with TRBJ2-1, with 10 bases identical to TRBD2. Germline V gene sequence: CDR1 MNHEY, CDR2 SMNVEV (reference sequence). J was trimmed by 3 bases and V by 2 bases; bases with no gene match: 1. The CDR3 spans 15 residues.

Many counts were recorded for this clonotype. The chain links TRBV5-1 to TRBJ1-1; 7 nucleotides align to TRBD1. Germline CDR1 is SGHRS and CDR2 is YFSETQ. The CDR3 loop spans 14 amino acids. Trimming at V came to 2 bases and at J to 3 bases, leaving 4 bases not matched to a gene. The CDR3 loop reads CASSFRQGYTEAFF. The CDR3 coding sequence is TGCGCCAGCAGCTTCCGACAGGGCTACACTGAAGCTTTCTTT. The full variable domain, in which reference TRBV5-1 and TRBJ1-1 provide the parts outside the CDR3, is KAGVTQTPRYLIKTRGQQVTLSCSPISGHRSVSWYQQTPGQGLQFLFEYFSETQRNKGNFPGRFSGRQFSNSRSEMNVSTLELGDSALYLCASSFRQGYTEAFFGQGTRLTVV.

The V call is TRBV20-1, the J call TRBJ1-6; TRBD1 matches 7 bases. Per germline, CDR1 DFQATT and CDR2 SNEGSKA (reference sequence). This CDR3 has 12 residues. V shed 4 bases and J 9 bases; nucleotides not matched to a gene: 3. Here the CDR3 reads CSANTGASPLHF. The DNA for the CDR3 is TGCAGTGCTAATACAGGGGCTTCACCCCTCCACTTT.

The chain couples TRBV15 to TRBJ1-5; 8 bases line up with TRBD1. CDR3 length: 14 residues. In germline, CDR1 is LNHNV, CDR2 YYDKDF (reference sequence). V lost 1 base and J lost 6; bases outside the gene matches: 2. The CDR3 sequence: CATSRATGAQPQHF. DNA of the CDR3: TGTGCCACCAGCAGAGCGACAGGGGCTCAGCCCCAGCATTTT.

The CDR3 protein is CASSPPVGARGEQYF. The CDR3 region has the DNA TGTGCCAGCAGCCCCCCCGTGGGGGCTCGTGGCGAGCAGTACTTC. The chain uses TRBV7-9 and TRBJ2-7, with D tentatively TRBD1 (6 bases). The CDR3 contains 15 residues. Germline V lookup: CDR1 SEHNR, CDR2 FQNEAQ (reference sequence). With 5 bases removed from V and 6 bases from J, the gap between germline ends came to 20 bases.

The CDR3 nucleotides are TGTGCCAGCAGCTTGAGGCTAGCGGGGGGGATTCGGTACAATGAGCAGTTCTTC. Amino acids: CASSLRLAGGIRYNEQFF. The J gene is TRBJ2-1, the V gene TRBV7-2; 12 bases fit TRBD2. The CDR3 is 18 amino acids. Losses at the gene ends were 3 bases for V and 4 bases for J; bases not matched to a gene: 10. Germline V lookup: CDR1 SGHTA, CDR2 FQGNSA.

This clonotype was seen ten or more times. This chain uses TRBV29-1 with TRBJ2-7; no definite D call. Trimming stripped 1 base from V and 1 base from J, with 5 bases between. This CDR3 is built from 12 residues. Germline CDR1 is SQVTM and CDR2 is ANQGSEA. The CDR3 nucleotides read TGCAGCGTTGAAGGGGATTCCTACGAGCAGTACTTC. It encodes CSVEGDSYEQYF.